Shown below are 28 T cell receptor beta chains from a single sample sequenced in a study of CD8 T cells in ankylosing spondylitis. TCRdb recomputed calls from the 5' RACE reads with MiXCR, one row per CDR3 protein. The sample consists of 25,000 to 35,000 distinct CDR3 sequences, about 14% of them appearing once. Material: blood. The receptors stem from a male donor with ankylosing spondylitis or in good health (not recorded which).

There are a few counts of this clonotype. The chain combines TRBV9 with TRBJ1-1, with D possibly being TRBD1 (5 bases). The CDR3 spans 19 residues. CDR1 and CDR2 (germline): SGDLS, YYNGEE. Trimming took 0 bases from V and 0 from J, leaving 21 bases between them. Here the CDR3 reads CASSVGAPGRNFMNTEAFF. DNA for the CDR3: TGTGCCAGCAGCGTAGGGGCACCGGGACGAAACTTCATGAACACTGAAGCTTTCTTT.

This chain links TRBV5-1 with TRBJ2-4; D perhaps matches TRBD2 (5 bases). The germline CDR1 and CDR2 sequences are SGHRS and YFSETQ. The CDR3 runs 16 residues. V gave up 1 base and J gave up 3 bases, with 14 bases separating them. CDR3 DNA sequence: TGCGCCAGCAGCTTGTCGGGAAAAAAGGGCAAAAACATTCAGTACTTC. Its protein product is CASSLSGKKGKNIQYF.

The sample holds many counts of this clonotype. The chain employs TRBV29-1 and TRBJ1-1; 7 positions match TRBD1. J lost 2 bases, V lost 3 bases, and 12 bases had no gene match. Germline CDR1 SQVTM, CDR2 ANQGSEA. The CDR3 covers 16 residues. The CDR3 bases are TGCAGCGTTGAGATACAGGGGAGTTCGGTTAACACTGAAGCTTTCTTT. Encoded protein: CSVEIQGSSVNTEAFF.

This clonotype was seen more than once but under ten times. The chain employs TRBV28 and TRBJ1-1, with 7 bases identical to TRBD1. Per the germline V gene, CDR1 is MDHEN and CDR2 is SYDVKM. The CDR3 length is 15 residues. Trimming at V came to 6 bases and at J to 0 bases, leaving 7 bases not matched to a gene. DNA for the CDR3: TGTGCCAGCAGATTAGTGGGACAGATGAACACTGAAGCTTTCTTT. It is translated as CASRLVGQMNTEAFF.

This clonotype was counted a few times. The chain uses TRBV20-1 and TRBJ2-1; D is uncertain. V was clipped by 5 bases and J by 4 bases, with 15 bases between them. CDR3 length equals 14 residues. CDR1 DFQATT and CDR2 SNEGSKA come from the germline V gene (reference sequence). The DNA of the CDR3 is TGCAGTGCTCAGACTGGTGCGTCTTACAATGAGCAGTTCTTC. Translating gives CSAQTGASYNEQFF.

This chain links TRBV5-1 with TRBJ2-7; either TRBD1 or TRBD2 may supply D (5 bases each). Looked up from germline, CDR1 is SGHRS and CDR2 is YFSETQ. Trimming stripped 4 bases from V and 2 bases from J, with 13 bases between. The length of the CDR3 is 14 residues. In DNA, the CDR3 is TGCGCCAGCAGCCCCGGGACGACAACCTACGAGCAGTACTTC. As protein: CASSPGTTTYEQYF.

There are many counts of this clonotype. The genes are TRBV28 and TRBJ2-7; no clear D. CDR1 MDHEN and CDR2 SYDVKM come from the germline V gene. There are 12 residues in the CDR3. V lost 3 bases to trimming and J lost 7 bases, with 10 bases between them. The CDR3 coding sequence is TGTGCCAGCAGTTTGGTTGAAAGTGAGCAGTACTTC. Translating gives CASSLVESEQYF.

CDR3 nucleotides: TGTGCCAGCAGCTCCCAGCAGGGACATACAGATACGCAGTATTTT. This encodes CASSSQQGHTDTQYF. The gene calls are TRBV5-4 and TRBJ2-3; tentatively, D is TRBD1 (6 bases). Germline V CDR1 and CDR2: SGHNT, YYREEE (reference sequence). The length of the CDR3 is 15 residues. The V and J ends lost 3 bases and 3 bases respectively, with 14 bases between them.

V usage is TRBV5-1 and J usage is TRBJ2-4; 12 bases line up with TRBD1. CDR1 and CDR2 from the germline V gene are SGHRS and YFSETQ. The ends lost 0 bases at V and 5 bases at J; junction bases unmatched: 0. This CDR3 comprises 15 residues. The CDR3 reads CASSLGDRGQNIQYF. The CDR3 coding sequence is TGCGCCAGCAGCTTGGGGGACAGGGGGCAAAACATTCAGTACTTC.

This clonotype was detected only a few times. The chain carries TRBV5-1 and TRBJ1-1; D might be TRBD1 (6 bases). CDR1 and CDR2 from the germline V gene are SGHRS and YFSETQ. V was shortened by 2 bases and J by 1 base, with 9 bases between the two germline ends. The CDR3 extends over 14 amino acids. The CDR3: CASSFTGTNTEAFF. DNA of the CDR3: TGCGCCAGCAGCTTTACAGGGACGAACACTGAAGCTTTCTTT.

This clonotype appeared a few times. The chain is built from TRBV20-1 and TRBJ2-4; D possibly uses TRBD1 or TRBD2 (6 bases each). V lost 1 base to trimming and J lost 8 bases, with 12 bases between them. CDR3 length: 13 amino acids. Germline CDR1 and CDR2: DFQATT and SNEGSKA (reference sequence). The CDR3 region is CSARVGGWDIQYF. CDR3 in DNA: TGCAGTGCTAGAGTGGGGGGCTGGGACATTCAGTACTTC.

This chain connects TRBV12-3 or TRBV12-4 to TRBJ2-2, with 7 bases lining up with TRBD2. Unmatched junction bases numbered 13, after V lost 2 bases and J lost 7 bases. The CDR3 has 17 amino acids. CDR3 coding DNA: TGTGCCAGCAGTTTAATCCCGGGGGGTCCACTTGGCGGGGAGCTGTTTTTT. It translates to CASSLIPGGPLGGELFF.

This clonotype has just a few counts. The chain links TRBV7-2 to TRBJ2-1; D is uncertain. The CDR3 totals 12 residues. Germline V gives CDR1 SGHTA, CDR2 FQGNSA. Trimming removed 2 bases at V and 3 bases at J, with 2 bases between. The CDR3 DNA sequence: TGTGCCAGCAGCTTAAGCTACAATGAGCAGTTCTTC. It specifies CASSLSYNEQFF.

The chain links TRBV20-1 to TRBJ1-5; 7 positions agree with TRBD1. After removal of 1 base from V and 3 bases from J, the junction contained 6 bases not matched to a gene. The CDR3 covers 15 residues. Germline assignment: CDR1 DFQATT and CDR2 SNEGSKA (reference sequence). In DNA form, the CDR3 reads TGCAGTGCTAGAGCGTGGACAGGAAACAATCAGCCCCAGCATTTT. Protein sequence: CSARAWTGNNQPQHF.

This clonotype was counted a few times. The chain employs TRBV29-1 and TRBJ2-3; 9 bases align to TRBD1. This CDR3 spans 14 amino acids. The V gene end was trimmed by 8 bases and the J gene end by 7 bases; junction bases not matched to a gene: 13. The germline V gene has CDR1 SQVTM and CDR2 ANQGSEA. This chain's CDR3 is CSSRTGTGLHTQYF. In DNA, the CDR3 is TGCAGCTCAAGAACCGGGACAGGGTTACATACGCAGTATTTT.

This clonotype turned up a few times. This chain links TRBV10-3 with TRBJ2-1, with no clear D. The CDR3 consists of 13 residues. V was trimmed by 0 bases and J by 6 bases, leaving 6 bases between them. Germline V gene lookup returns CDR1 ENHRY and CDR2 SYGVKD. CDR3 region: CAISESYSNEQFF. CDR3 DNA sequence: TGTGCCATCAGTGAGTCCTATTCCAATGAGCAGTTCTTC.

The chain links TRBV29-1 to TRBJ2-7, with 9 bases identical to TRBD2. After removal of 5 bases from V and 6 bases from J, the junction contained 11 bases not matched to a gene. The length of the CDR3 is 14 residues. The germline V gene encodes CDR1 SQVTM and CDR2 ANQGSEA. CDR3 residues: CSVLTQAGGAEQYF. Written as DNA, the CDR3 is TGCAGCGTTTTGACCCAAGCGGGAGGTGCCGAGCAGTACTTC.

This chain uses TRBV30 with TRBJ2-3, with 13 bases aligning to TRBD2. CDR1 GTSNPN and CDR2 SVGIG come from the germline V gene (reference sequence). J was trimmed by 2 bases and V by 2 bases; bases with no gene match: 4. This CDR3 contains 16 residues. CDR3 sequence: CAWSPGLAGSTDTQYF. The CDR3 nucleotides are TGTGCCTGGAGTCCGGGACTAGCGGGATCCACAGATACGCAGTATTTT.

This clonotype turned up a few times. Written as DNA, the CDR3 is TGTGCCTGGAGTGTACGTCGGGGGGCGACCTACAATGAGCAGTTCTTC. It is translated as CAWSVRRGATYNEQFF. The chain links TRBV30 to TRBJ2-1; TRBD2 is a possible D gene (7 bases). With 0 bases removed from V and 2 bases from J, the gap between germline ends came to 14 bases. The CDR3 spans 16 residues. Germline loops: CDR1 GTSNPN, CDR2 SVGIG (reference sequence).

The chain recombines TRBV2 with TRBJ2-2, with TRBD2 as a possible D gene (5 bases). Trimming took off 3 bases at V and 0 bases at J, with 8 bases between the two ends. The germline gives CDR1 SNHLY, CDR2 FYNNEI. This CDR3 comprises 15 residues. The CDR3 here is CASSEVATNTGELFF. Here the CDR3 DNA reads TGTGCCAGCAGTGAGGTAGCGACGAACACCGGGGAGCTGTTTTTT.

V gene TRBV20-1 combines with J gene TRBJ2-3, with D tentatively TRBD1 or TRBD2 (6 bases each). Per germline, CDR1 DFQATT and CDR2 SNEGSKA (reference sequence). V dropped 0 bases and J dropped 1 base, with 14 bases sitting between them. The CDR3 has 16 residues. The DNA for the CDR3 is TGCAGTGCTAGAGATTTACGGGGGCCCCGCACAGATACGCAGTATTTT. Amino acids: CSARDLRGPRTDTQYF.

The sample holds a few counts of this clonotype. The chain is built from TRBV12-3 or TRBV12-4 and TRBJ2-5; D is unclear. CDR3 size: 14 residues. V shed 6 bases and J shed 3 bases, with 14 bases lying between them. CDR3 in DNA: TGTGCCAGCAGCCATCATCTCGGAGAAGAGACCCAGTACTTC. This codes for CASSHHLGEETQYF.

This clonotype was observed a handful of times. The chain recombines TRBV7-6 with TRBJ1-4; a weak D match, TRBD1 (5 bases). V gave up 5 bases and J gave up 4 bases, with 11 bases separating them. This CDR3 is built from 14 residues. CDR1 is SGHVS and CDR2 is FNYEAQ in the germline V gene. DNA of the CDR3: TGTGCCAGCAGCCCCGGGGGGGGTAATGAAAAACTGTTTTTT. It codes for CASSPGGGNEKLFF. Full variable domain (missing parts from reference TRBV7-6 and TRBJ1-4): GAGVSQSPRYKVTKRGQDVALRCDPISGHVSLYWYRQALGQGPEFLTYFNYEAQQDKSGLPNDRFSAERPEGSISTLTIQRTEQRDSAMYRCASSPGGGNEKLFFGSGTQLSVL.

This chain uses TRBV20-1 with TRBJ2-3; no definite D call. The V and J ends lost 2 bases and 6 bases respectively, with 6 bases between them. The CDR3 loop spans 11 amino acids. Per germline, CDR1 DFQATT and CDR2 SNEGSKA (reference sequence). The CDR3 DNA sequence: TGCAGTGCTAGACCCGGGGATACGCAGTATTTT. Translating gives CSARPGDTQYF.

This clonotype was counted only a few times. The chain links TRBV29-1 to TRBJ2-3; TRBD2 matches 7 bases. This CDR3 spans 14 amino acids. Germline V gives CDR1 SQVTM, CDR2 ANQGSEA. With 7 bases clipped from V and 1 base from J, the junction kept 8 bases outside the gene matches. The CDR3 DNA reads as TGCAGCGCGGGGGGAGGGGACGGCACAGATACGCAGTATTTT. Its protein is CSAGGGDGTDTQYF.

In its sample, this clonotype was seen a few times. CDR3: CASSVVGNEQFF. CDR3 sequence (DNA): TGTGCCAGCAGCGTCGTAGGAAATGAGCAGTTCTTC. The V gene is TRBV7-9, the J gene TRBJ2-1; no reliable D call. CDR3 size: 12 residues. Germline CDR1 and CDR2: SEHNR and FQNEAQ (reference sequence). The V end lost 5 bases, the J end lost 7 bases, and 9 bases lay between the germline ends. Supplemented by reference TRBV7-9 and TRBJ2-1, the full variable domain reads DTGVSQNPRHKITKRGQNVTFRCDPISEHNRLYWYRQTLGQGPEFLTYFQNEAQLEKSRLLSDRFSAERPKGSFSTLEIQRTEQGDSAMYLCASSVVGNEQFFGPGTRLTVL.

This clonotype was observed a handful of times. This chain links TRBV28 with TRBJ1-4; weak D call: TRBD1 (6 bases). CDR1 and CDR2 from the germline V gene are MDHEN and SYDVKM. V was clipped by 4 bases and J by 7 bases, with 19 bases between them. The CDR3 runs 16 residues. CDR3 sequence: CASSSPTGRLGEKLFF. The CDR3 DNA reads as TGTGCCAGCAGTTCACCGACAGGAAGGCTGGGTGAAAAACTGTTTTTT.

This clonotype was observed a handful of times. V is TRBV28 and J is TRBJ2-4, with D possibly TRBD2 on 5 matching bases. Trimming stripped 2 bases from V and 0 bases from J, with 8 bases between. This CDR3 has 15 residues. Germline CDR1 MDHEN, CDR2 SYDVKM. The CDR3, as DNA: TGTGCCAGCAGTTTAGAGGGATTAGCCAAAAACATTCAGTACTTC. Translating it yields CASSLEGLAKNIQYF.